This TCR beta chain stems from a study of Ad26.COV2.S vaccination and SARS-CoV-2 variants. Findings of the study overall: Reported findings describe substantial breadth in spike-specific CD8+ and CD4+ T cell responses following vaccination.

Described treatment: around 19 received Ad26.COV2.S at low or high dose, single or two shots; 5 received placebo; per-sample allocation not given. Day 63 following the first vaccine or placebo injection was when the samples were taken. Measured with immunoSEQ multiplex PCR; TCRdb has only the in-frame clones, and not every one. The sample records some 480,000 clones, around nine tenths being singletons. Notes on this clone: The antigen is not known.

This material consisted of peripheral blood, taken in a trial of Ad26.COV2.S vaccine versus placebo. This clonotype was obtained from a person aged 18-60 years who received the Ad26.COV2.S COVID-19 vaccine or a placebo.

As DNA, the CDR3 is TGCAGCGCTTCGGGAGGCTCTGGAAACACCATATATTTT. Protein product: CSASGGSGNTIYF. V usage is TRBV29-1 and J usage is TRBJ1-3; D call uncertain. The ends were cut back, 7 bases at V and 0 bases at J, with 10 bases in the middle. This CDR3 region has 13 residues. Germline CDR1 SQVTM, CDR2 ANQGSEA.